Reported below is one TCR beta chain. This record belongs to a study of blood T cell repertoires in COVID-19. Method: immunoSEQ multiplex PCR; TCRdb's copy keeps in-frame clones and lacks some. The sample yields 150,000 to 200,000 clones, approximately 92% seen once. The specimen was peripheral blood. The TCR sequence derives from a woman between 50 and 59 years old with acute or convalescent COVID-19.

Here the CDR3 DNA reads TGTGCCAGCAGCCCATCAGGACTAAGGGCTAGCGGAATCTACAATGAGCAGTTCTTC. This sequence encodes CASSPSGLRASGIYNEQFF. The genes are TRBV28 and TRBJ2-1, with 7 bases aligning to TRBD2. V shed 6 bases, J shed 3 bases, and the junction held 20 bases outside the gene matches. Germline V lookup: CDR1 MDHEN, CDR2 SYDVKM. This CDR3 is 19 amino acids long.